The clone carrying this TCR beta chain was found a few times. The TCRbeta library was prepared with unique molecular identifiers. MiXCR, applied by TCRdb to the PCR reads, yields one record per CDR3 protein. Of just over 350,000 distinct CDR3 sequences in the sample, roughly 15% were seen once. The data are from a study of T-cell reconstitution after alpha-beta-depleted transplantation in children. CDR3 size: 16 residues. V shed 2 bases and J shed 4 bases, with 15 bases lying between them. CDR1 is SGHAT, CDR2 FQNNGV, per germline. The sequenced sample was PBMCs, obtained from the stem cell graft. The chain links TRBV11-2 to TRBJ2-1; D call uncertain. The clonotype originates from a human donor who donated a stem cell graft to a child with Fanconi anemia. CDR3 DNA sequence: TGTGCCAGCAGCTTAAGTTTGCCTAACCCGTACAATGAGCAGTTCTTC. Protein sequence: CASSLSLPNPYNEQFF. The full variable domain, rest sourced from reference TRBV11-2 and TRBJ2-1, is EAGVAQSPRYKIIEKRQSVAFWCNPISGHATLYWYQQILGQGPKLLIQFQNNGVVDDSQLPKDRFSAERLKGVDSTLKIQPAKLEDSAVYLCASSLSLPNPYNEQFFGPGTRLTVL.